This TCR beta chain was sequenced for a study of shared T cell receptors in the human thymus. Sequenced by immunoSEQ multiplex PCR; TCRdb stores in-frame clones only, minus some. Of some 400,000 clones listed, over 90% are singletons. Trimming at V came to 4 bases and at J to 10 bases, leaving 10 bases not matched to a gene. This CDR3 is 14 amino acids long. Germline assignment: CDR1 MNHEY and CDR2 SMNVEV (reference sequence). The sequenced material came from thymocytes. The chain joins TRBV27 to TRBJ1-1, with 9 bases lining up with TRBD1. The sequence was collected from a human donor. CDR3 in amino acids: CASSYTGGAYPAFF. CDR3 nucleotide sequence: TGTGCCAGCAGTTACACAGGGGGCGCGTACCCAGCTTTCTTT.